This TCR beta chain was sequenced in a study of CD8 T cells in ankylosing spondylitis. This clonotype was counted only a few times. Its cognate antigen is unknown. Study results and limitations: Enrichment of disease-linked clones was reportedly significant in matched ankylosing spondylitis synovial fluid. Ankylosing spondylitis blood seemed to carry a telltale TCR beta motif made of roughly eight highly homologous variants. Reports of some motif variants in reactive arthritis synovial fluid and blood predate this one.

TCRdb processed the 5' RACE reads anew with MiXCR; each CDR3 protein has one entry. The data show about 270,000 distinct CDR3 sequences, 30% to 40% seen once. Per germline, CDR1 DFQATT and CDR2 SNEGSKA (reference sequence). This CDR3 is built from 15 residues. Trimming pared 0 bases from V and 3 bases from J, leaving 14 bases between. The material sequenced was blood, either unsorted or a sorted T cell fraction (not recorded which). This chain joins TRBV20-1 and TRBJ2-5, with D tentatively TRBD2 (6 bases). The receptor was isolated from a male donor with ankylosing spondylitis or in good health (not recorded which). The CDR3 nucleotides are TGCAGTGCTAGAGATTGGGGACTGACAGAAGAGACCCAGTACTTC. Amino acids: CSARDWGLTEETQYF.